This T cell receptor beta chain was identified in a study of regulatory dendritic cells for organ transplantation. Memory T cells were CD45RO+, naive were CD45RA+, sorted by FACS. Overall study results and limits: Naive T cells showed high diversity, memory cells less, memory CD8+ least.

For this clone: Its antigen is as yet unknown.

This table comes from immunoSEQ multiplex PCR, and its TCRdb copy is limited to in-frame clones, with some not included. The sample carries fewer than 40,000 clones, approximately 90% recorded once. CDR1 and CDR2 from the germline V gene are MNHEY and SVGAGI. This CDR3 has 15 residues. Deletions cut 0 bases from V and 7 bases from J, with 15 bases between. The chain combines TRBV6-5 with TRBJ1-1; D is possibly TRBD1 (6 bases). Source material: naive CD8+ T cells from blood. As to subset: CD45RA+ naive T cells. The receptor's source is a human donor in good health. The CDR3 DNA reads as TGTGCCAGCAGTTACTCGGGACAAGGAGGCAGTGAAGCTTTCTTT. Its translation is CASSYSGQGGSEAFF.